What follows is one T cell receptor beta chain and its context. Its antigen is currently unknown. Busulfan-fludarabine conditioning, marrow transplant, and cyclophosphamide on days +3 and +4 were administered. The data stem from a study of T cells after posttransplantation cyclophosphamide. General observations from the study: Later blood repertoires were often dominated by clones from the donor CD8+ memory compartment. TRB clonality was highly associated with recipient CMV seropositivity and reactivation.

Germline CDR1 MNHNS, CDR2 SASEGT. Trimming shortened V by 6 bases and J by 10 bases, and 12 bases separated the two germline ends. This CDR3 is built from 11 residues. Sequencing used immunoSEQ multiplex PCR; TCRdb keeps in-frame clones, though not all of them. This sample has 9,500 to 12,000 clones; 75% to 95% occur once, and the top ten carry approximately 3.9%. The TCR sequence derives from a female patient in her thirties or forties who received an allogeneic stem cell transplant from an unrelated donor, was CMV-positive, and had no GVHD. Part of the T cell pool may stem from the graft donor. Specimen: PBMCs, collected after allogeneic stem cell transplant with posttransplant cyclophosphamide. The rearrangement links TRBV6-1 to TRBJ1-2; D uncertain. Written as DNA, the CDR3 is TGTGCCAGCAGAGAGACAATTTTCTACACCTTC. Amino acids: CASRETIFYTF.